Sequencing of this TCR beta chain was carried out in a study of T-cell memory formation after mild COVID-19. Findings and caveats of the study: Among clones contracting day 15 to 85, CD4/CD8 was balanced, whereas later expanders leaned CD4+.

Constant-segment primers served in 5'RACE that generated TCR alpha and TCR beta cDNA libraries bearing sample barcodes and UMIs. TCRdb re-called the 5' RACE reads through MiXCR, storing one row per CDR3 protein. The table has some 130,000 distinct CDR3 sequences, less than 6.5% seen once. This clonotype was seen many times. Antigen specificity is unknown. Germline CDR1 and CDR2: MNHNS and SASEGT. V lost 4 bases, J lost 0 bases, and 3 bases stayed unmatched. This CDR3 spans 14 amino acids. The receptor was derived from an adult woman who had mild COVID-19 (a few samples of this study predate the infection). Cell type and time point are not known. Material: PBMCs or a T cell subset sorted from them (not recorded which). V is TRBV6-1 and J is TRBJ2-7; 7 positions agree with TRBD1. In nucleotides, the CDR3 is TGTGCCAGCAGTGCCAACAGGGGCTCCTACGAGCAGTACTTC. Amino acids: CASSANRGSYEQYF.